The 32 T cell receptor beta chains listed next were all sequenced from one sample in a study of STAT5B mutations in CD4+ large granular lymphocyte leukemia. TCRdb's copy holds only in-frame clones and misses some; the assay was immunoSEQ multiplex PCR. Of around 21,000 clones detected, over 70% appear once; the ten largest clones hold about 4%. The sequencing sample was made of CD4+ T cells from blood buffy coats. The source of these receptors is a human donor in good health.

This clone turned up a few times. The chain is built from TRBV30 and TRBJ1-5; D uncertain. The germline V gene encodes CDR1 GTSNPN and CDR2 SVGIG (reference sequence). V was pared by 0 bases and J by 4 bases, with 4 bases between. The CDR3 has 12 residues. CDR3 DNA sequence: TGTGCCTGGAGTGTCTTTAATCAGCCCCAGCATTTT. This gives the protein CAWSVFNQPQHF. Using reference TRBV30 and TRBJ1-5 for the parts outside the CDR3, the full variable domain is SQTIHQWPATLVQPVGSPLSLECTVEGTSNPNLYWYRQAAGRGLQLLFYSVGIGQISSEVPQNLSASRPQDRQFILSSKKLLLSDSGFYLCAWSVFNQPQHFGDGTRLSIL.

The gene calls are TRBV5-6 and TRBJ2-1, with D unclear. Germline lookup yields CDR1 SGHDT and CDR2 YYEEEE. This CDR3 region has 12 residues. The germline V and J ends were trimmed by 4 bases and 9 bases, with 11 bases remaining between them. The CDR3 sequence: CASSRSSVEQFF. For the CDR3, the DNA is TGTGCCAGCAGCAGGTCTAGTGTTGAGCAGTTCTTC.

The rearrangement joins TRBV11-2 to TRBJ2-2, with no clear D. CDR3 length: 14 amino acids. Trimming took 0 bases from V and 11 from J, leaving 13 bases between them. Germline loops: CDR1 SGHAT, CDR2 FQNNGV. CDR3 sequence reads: CASSLDPLARELFF. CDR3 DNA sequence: TGTGCCAGCAGCTTAGACCCCTTAGCTAGAGAGCTGTTTTTT.

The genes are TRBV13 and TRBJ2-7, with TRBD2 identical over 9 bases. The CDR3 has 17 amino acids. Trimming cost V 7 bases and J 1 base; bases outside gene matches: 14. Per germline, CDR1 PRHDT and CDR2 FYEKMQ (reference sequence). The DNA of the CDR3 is TGTGCCAGCAACCTACCCCCCGGACTAGCGACGTCCTACGAGCAGTACTTC. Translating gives CASNLPPGLATSYEQYF.

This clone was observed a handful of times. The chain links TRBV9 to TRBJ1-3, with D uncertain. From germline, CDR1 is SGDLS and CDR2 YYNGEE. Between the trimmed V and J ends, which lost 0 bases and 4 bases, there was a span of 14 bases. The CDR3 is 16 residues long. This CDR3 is CASSVGFEAIGNTIYF. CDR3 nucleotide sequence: TGTGCCAGCAGCGTAGGGTTTGAGGCCATCGGAAACACCATATATTTT.

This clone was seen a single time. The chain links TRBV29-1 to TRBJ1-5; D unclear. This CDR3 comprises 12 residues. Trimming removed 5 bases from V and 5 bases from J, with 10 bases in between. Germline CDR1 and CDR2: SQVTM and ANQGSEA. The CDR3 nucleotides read TGCAGCGTTTGGTCAGTCGATCAGCCCCAGCATTTT. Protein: CSVWSVDQPQHF. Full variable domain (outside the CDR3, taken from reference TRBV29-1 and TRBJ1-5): SAVISQKPSRDICQRGTSLTIQCQVDSQVTMMFWYRQQPGQSLTLIATANQGSEATYESGFVIDKFPISRPNLTFSTLTVSNMSPEDSSIYLCSVWSVDQPQHFGDGTRLSIL.

CDR3 loop: CASSKQPQHPEVREQFF. As DNA, the CDR3 is TGTGCCAGCAGCAAACAACCGCAACATCCCGAGGTGCGTGAGCAGTTCTTC. The rearrangement uses TRBV21-1 and TRBJ2-1; the table's TRBD2 call for D was not verified on the DNA. TRBV21-1 is listed as a pseudogene. CDR3 length: 17 residues.

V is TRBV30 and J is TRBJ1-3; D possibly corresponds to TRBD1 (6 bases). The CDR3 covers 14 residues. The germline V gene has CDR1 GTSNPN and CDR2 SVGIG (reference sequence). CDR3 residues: CGFNVGARGNTIYF. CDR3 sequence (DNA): TGTGGATTTAATGTGGGGGCTCGTGGAAACACCATATATTTT.

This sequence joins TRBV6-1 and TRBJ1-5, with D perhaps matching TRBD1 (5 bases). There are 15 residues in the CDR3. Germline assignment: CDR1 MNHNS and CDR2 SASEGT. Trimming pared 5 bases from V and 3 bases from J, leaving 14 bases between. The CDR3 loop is CASSLRTGTNQPQHF. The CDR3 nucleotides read TGTGCCAGCAGTCTAAGAACGGGGACCAATCAGCCCCAGCATTTT.

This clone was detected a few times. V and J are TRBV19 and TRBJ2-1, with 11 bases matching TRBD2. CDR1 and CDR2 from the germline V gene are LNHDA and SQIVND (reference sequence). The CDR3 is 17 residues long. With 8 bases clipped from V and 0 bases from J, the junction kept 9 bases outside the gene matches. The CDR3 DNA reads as TGTGCCAGTCAAAGACTAGCGGGACCGAGCTCCTACAATGAGCAGTTCTTC. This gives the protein CASQRLAGPSSYNEQFF.

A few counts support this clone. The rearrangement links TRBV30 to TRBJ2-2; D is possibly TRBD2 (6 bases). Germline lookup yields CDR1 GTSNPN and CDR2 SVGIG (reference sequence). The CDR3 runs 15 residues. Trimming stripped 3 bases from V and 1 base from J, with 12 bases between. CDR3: CAWRKGSGNTGELFF. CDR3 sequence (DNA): TGTGCCTGGAGGAAGGGTAGCGGGAACACCGGGGAGCTGTTTTTT.

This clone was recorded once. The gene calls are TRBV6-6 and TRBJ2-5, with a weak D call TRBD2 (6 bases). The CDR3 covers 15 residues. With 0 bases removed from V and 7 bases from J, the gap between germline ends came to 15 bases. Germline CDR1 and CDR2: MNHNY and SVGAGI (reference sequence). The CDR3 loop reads CASSYSKGLAGTQYF. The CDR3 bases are TGTGCCAGCAGTTACTCGAAGGGACTTGCGGGGACCCAGTACTTC.

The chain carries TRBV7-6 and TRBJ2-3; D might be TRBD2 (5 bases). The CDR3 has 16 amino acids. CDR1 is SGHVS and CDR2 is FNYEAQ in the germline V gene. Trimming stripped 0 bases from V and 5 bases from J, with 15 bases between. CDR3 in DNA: TGTGCCAGCAGCTTAGCGAAGCCGGGGAGTTTAGATACGCAGTATTTT. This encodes CASSLAKPGSLDTQYF.

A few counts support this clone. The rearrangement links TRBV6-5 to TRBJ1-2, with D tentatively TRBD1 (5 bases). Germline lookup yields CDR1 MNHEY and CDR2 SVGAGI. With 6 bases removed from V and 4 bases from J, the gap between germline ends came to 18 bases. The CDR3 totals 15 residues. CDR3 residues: CASRPYRPLLYGYTF. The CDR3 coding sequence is TGTGCCAGCAGGCCCTACAGGCCGCTACTCTATGGCTACACCTTC.

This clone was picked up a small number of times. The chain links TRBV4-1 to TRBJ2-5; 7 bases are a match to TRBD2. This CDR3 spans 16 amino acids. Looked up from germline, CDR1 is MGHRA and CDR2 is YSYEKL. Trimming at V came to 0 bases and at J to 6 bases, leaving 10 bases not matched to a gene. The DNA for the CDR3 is TGCGCCAGCAGCCAAGATCGAACTACTAGCGCAAAGACCCAGTACTTC. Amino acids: CASSQDRTTSAKTQYF.

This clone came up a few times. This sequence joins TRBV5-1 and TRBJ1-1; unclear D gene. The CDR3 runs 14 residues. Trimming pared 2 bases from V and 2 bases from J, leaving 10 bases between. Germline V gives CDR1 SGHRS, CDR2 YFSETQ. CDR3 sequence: CASSFGTFNTEAFF. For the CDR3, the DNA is TGCGCCAGCAGCTTTGGAACCTTTAACACTGAAGCTTTCTTT.

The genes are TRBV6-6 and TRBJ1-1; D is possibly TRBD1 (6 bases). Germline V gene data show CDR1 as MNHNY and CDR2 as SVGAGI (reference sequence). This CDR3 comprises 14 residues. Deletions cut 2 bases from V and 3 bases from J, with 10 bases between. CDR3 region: CASSYRDTDTEAFF. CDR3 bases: TGTGCCAGCAGTTACCGGGACACCGACACTGAAGCTTTCTTT.

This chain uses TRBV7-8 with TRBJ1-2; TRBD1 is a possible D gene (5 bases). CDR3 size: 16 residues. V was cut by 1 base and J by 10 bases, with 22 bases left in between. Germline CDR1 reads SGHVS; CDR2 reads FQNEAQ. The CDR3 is CASSLGLYVGRTDYTF. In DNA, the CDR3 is TGTGCCAGCAGCTTAGGATTATATGTGGGACGTACCGACTACACCTTC.

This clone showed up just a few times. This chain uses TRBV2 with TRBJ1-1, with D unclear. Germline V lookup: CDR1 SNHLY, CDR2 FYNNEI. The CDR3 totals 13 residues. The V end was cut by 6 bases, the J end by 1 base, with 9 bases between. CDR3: CASRGSPNTEAFF. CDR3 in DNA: TGTGCCAGCAGGGGTAGTCCGAACACTGAAGCTTTCTTT.

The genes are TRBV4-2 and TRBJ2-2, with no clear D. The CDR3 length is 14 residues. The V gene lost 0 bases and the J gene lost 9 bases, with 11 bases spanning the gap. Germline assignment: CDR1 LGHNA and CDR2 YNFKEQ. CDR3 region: CASSQDLVSRELFF. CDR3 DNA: TGTGCCAGCAGCCAAGATCTAGTTTCTCGGGAGCTGTTTTTT.

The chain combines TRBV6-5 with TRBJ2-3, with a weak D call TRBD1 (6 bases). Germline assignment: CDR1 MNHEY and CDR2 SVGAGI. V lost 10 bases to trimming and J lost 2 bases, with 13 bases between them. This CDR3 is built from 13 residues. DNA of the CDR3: TGTGCCACCAGGGGACCGAACACAGATACGCAGTATTTT. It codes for CATRGPNTDTQYF.

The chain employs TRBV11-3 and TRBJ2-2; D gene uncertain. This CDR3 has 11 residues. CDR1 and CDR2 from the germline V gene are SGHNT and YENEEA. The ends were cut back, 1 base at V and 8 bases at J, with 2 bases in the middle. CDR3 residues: CASSLAGELFF. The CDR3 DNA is TGTGCCAGCAGCTTAGCTGGGGAGCTGTTTTTT. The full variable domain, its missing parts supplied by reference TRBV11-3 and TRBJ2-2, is EAGVVQSPRYKIIEKKQPVAFWCNPISGHNTLYWYLQNLGQGPELLIRYENEEAVDDSQLPKDRFSAERLKGVDSTLKIQPAELGDSAVYLCASSLAGELFFGEGSRLTVL.

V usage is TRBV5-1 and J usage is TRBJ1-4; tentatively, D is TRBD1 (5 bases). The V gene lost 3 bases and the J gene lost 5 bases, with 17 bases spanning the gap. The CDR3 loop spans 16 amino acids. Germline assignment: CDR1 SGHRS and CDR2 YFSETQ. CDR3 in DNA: TGCGCCAGCAGCTCGGGACTGCTTCCGAGCAATGAAAAACTGTTTTTT. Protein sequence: CASSSGLLPSNEKLFF.

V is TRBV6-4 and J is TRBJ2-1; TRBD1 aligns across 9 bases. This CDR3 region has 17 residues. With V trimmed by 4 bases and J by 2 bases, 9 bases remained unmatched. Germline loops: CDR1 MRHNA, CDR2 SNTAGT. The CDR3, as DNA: TGTGCCAGCAGTGCGGCCCGGGACAGGGCTCCCTACAATGAGCAGTTCTTC. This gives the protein CASSAARDRAPYNEQFF.

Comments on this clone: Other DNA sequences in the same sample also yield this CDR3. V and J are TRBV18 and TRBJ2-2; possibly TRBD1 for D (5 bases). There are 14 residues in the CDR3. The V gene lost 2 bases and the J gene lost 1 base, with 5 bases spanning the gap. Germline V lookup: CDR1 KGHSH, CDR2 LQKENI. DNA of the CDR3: TGTGCCAGCTCACCAGGACAGAACACCGGGGAGCTGTTTTTT. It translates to CASSPGQNTGELFF. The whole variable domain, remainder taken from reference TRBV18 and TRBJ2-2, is NAGVMQNPRHLVRRRGQEARLRCSPMKGHSHVYWYRQLPEEGLKFMVYLQKENIIDESGMPKERFSAEFPKEGPSILRIQQVVRGDSAAYFCASSPGQNTGELFFGEGSRLTVL.

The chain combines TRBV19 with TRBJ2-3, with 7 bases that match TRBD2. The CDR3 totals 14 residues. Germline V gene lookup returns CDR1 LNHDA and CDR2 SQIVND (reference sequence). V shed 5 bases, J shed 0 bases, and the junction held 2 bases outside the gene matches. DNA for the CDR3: TGTGCCAGTAGTCTTAGCGGGAGCACAGATACGCAGTATTTT. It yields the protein CASSLSGSTDTQYF.

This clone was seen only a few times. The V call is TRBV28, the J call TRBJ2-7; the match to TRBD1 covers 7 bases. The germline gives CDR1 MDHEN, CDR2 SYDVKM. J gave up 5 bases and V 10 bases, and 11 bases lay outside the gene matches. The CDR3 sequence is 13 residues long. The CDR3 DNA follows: TGTGCCACCGGGACAGCTCGAGTCCACGAGCAGTACTTC. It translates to CATGTARVHEQYF. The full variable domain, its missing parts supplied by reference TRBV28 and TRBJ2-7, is DVKVTQSSRYLVKRTGEKVFLECVQDMDHENMFWYRQDPGLGLRLIYFSYDVKMKEKGDIPEGYSVSREKKERFSLILESASTNQTSMYLCATGTARVHEQYFGPGTRLTVT.

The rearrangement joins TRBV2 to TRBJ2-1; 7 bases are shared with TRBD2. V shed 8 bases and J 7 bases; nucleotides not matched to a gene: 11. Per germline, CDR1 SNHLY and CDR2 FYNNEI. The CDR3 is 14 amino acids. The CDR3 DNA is TGTGCCAGCTTCGATTTACCGCGGGGGAATGAGCAGTTCTTC. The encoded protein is CASFDLPRGNEQFF.

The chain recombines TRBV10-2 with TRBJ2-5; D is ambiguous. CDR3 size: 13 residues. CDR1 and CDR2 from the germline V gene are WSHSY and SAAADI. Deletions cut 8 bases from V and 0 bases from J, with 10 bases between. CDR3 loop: CASGTHYQETQYF. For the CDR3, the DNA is TGCGCCAGCGGTACTCACTACCAAGAGACCCAGTACTTC.

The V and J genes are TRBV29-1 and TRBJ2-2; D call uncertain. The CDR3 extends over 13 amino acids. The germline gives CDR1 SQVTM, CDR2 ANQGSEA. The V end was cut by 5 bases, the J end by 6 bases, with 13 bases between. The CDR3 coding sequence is TGCAGCGTTCGTAGCAGCACGGCCGGGGAGCTGTTTTTT. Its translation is CSVRSSTAGELFF.

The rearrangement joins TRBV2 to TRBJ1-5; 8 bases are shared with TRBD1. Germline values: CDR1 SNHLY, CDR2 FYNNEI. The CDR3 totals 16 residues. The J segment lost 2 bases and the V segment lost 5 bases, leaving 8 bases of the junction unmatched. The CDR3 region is CASSYGQGIGNQPQHF. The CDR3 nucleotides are TGTGCCAGCAGTTATGGACAGGGAATAGGCAATCAGCCCCAGCATTTT.

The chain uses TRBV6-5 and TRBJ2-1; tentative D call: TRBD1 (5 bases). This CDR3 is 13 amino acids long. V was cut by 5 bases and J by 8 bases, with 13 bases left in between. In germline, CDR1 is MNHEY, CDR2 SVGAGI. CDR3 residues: CASSTRQFHEQFF. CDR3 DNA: TGTGCCAGCAGTACCCGACAGTTCCATGAGCAGTTCTTC.